The 24 T cell receptor beta chains below come from one sample, sequenced in a study of shared clonotypes between healthy human individuals. Libraries were prepared by immunoSEQ multiplex PCR; TCRdb keeps only in-frame clonotypes and omits some of them. The sample carries hundreds of thousands of clones, around 97% recorded once. The sample was naive CD4+ T cells sorted from blood. Noted subset: CD45RA+ positively selected. These receptors were collected from a woman aged 25-40 years in good health.

V gene TRBV6-1 combines with J gene TRBJ2-2; a weak D match, TRBD1 (5 bases). CDR1 and CDR2 (germline): MNHNS, SASEGT. V was trimmed by 4 bases and J by 4 bases, leaving 19 bases between them. The CDR3 runs to 17 residues. As DNA, the CDR3 is TGTGCCAGCAGTGTCCGACAACAGGCACTGGGCACCGGGGAGCTGTTTTTT. Its protein product is CASSVRQQALGTGELFF.

The chain carries TRBV19 and TRBJ2-6; D possibly corresponds to TRBD2 (7 bases). Trimming stripped 6 bases from V and 1 base from J, with 19 bases between. The length of the CDR3 is 18 residues. Germline V gives CDR1 LNHDA, CDR2 SQIVND (reference sequence). CDR3 sequence (DNA): TGTGCCAGTAGCCTAGTAGGGGGGGCGCTGTCTGGGGCCAACGTCCTGACTTTC. Translated, it gives CASSLVGGALSGANVLTF.

The DNA for the CDR3 is TGTGCCAGCAGTCTTGCGGGACTAGCGGCCCAAGAGACCCAGTACTTC. Translation: CASSLAGLAAQETQYF. V is TRBV28 and J is TRBJ2-5; 11 bases match TRBD2. The V segment lost 5 bases and the J segment 1 base; nucleotides outside the gene matches: 6. CDR1 MDHEN and CDR2 SYDVKM come from the germline V gene. The CDR3 contains 16 residues.

The chain is built from TRBV6-5 and TRBJ2-5; 8 bases map to TRBD2. The CDR3 consists of 14 residues. Germline V lookup: CDR1 MNHEY, CDR2 SVGAGI. Trimming took 7 bases from V and 0 from J; bases not matched to a gene: 4. Written as DNA, the CDR3 is TGTGCCAGCAAGACGGGAGGGTACCAAGAGACCCAGTACTTC. Translation gives CASKTGGYQETQYF.

The rearrangement links TRBV29-1 to TRBJ2-3, with D hard to call. Germline CDR1 SQVTM, CDR2 ANQGSEA. Trimming left V 4 bases short and J 7 bases short, with 6 bases between. The CDR3 consists of 10 residues. The CDR3 here is CSVAPNTQYF. The CDR3 DNA is TGCAGCGTTGCCCCGAATACGCAGTATTTT.

The rearrangement uses TRBV19 and TRBJ2-3, with 10 nucleotides matching TRBD2. Per the germline V gene, CDR1 is LNHDA and CDR2 is SQIVND (reference sequence). V gave up 3 bases and J gave up 6 bases; unmatched junction bases: 9. The CDR3 is 16 amino acids. CDR3 nucleotide sequence: TGTGCCAGTAGTATCGGACTAGCGGCTTTATGGGATACGCAGTATTTT. Translated: CASSIGLAALWDTQYF.

This rearrangement joins TRBV27 to TRBJ2-5; perhaps D is TRBD1 or TRBD2 (5 bases each). V was trimmed by 2 bases and J by 5 bases, leaving 12 bases between them. The CDR3 spans 14 residues. Germline V gene sequence: CDR1 MNHEY, CDR2 SMNVEV (reference sequence). CDR3 sequence: CASSLQGPTETQYF. For the CDR3, the DNA is TGTGCCAGCAGTTTACAGGGACCCACCGAGACCCAGTACTTC.

This clone has only one observation. The chain has TRBV2 and TRBJ1-5; 8 bases fit TRBD1. The CDR3 runs to 14 residues. CDR1 is SNHLY, CDR2 FYNNEI, per germline. J was trimmed by 4 bases and V by 4 bases; bases with no gene match: 3. The CDR3 protein is CASSGGTGNQPQHF. Here the CDR3 DNA reads TGTGCCAGCAGTGGGGGGACAGGAAATCAGCCCCAGCATTTT. Together with reference TRBV2 and TRBJ1-5, the CDR3 gives the full variable domain: EPEVTQTPSHQVTQMGQEVILRCVPISNHLYFYWYRQILGQKVEFLVSFYNNEISEKSEIFDDQFSVERPDGSNFTLKIRSTKLEDSAMYFCASSGGTGNQPQHFGDGTRLSIL.

The V call is TRBV28, the J call TRBJ2-3, with 11 bases matching TRBD2. The CDR3 is 16 residues long. Losses at the gene ends were 3 bases for V and 5 bases for J; bases not matched to a gene: 7. Germline V gene sequence: CDR1 MDHEN, CDR2 SYDVKM. The CDR3 spells CASSFILAGVQDTQYF. DNA for the CDR3: TGTGCCAGCAGTTTCATACTAGCGGGAGTCCAAGATACGCAGTATTTT.

In this sample, this clone turned up once. V is TRBV11-3 and J is TRBJ2-1; a weak D match, TRBD2 (5 bases). The germline gives CDR1 SGHNT, CDR2 YENEEA. This CDR3 comprises 17 residues. The ends were cut back, 5 bases at V and 6 bases at J, with 23 bases in the middle. DNA for the CDR3: TGTGCCAGCAGCCTCAAACCCGGACTCCCCGGTTTCAATGAGCAGTTCTTC. Residues: CASSLKPGLPGFNEQFF.

This chain uses TRBV2 with TRBJ1-2; TRBD1 is a possible D gene (5 bases). The CDR3 length is 13 residues. Trimming shortened V by 6 bases and J by 4 bases, and 12 bases separated the two germline ends. Germline V gene lookup returns CDR1 SNHLY and CDR2 FYNNEI. CDR3 loop: CASRAEGVYGYTF. CDR3 nucleotide sequence: TGTGCCAGCAGGGCTGAAGGGGTCTATGGCTACACCTTC.

CDR3: CASSGGTTGGYEQYF. CDR3 nucleotides: TGTGCCAGCAGCGGCGGAACGACAGGGGGCTACGAGCAGTACTTC. V and J are TRBV5-5 and TRBJ2-7; 9 bases match TRBD1. J lost 3 bases, V lost 4 bases, and 8 bases had no gene match. Germline lookup yields CDR1 SGHKS and CDR2 YYEKEE (reference sequence). The CDR3 length is 15 residues.

This chain links TRBV28 with TRBJ2-7, with D perhaps matching TRBD1 (6 bases). Germline V gives CDR1 MDHEN, CDR2 SYDVKM. The CDR3 is 13 residues long. V was trimmed by 7 bases and J by 2 bases, leaving 12 bases between them. The DNA of the CDR3 is TGTGCCAGCATTAGCAGGGGACCCTACGAGCAGTACTTC. Translating it yields CASISRGPYEQYF.

The chain joins TRBV2 to TRBJ2-5; the match to TRBD2 covers 7 bases. Trimming at V came to 6 bases and at J to 5 bases, leaving 6 bases not matched to a gene. Germline V CDR1 and CDR2: SNHLY, FYNNEI. The CDR3 covers 13 residues. CDR3 coding DNA: TGTGCCAGCAGGGGAGGGAGGTACGAGACCCAGTACTTC. It encodes CASRGGRYETQYF.

This sequence joins TRBV27 and TRBJ2-7; tentatively, D is TRBD2 (9 bases). This CDR3 is 19 amino acids long. From germline, CDR1 is MNHEY and CDR2 SMNVEV (reference sequence). V lost 2 bases, J lost 2 bases, and 25 bases lay in between. The CDR3 sequence is CASSLEDRVLAGTPYEQYF. The CDR3 DNA reads TGTGCCAGCAGTTTAGAGGACAGGGTTCTAGCGGGGACCCCCTACGAGCAGTACTTC.

This clone was found once. The chain links TRBV30 to TRBJ1-2; the D gene is possibly TRBD1 (6 bases). V was pared by 1 base and J by 7 bases, with 10 bases between. This CDR3 region has 12 residues. The germline V gene encodes CDR1 GTSNPN and CDR2 SVGIG (reference sequence). The CDR3 loop reads CAWSEGVGGYTF. For the CDR3, the DNA is TGTGCCTGGAGTGAGGGGGTTGGTGGCTACACCTTC. Looking up the rest from reference TRBV30 and TRBJ1-2 gives the full variable domain: SQTIHQWPATLVQPVGSPLSLECTVEGTSNPNLYWYRQAAGRGLQLLFYSVGIGQISSEVPQNLSASRPQDRQFILSSKKLLLSDSGFYLCAWSEGVGGYTFGSGTRLTVV.

This chain links TRBV4-1 with TRBJ2-3, with D perhaps matching TRBD1 (6 bases). With 2 bases removed from V and 1 base from J, the gap between germline ends came to 10 bases. CDR1 is MGHRA and CDR2 is YSYEKL in the germline V gene. This CDR3 spans 15 amino acids. The CDR3 DNA follows: TGCGCCAGCAGCCAAACCGGGACACGCACAGATACGCAGTATTTT. It specifies CASSQTGTRTDTQYF.

The V gene is TRBV27, the J gene TRBJ2-1, with D perhaps matching TRBD1 (6 bases). Germline CDR1 is MNHEY and CDR2 is SMNVEV (reference sequence). Deletions cut 5 bases from V and 2 bases from J, with 13 bases between. The CDR3 has 15 residues. The CDR3 coding sequence is TGTGCCAGCAGTCCACAGGGTTTAGCCTACAATGAGCAGTTCTTC. Translating gives CASSPQGLAYNEQFF.

The J gene is TRBJ2-2, the V gene TRBV28, with D perhaps matching TRBD2 (5 bases). The CDR3 covers 13 residues. CDR1 and CDR2 (germline): MDHEN, SYDVKM. V gave up 5 bases and J gave up 6 bases, with 10 bases separating them. CDR3 region: CASSPRGSGELFF. The CDR3 nucleotides are TGTGCCAGCAGTCCCCGAGGGTCCGGGGAGCTGTTTTTT.

The CDR3 is CASRLGTSSYNEQFF. CDR3 bases: TGTGCCAGCAGACTCGGGACCAGCTCCTACAATGAGCAGTTCTTC. The rearrangement uses TRBV6-1 and TRBJ2-1, with D perhaps being TRBD1 or TRBD2 (5 bases each). CDR3 length: 15 amino acids. Germline CDR1 is MNHNS and CDR2 is SASEGT. Trimming removed 6 bases at V and 0 bases at J, with 12 bases between.

This chain's CDR3 is CAISESTGTGGFETQYF. The CDR3 bases are TGTGCCATCAGTGAGTCGACCGGGACAGGGGGCTTCGAGACCCAGTACTTC. V usage is TRBV10-3 and J usage is TRBJ2-5; 12 bases align to TRBD1. This CDR3 is 17 amino acids long. V was clipped by 0 bases and J by 5 bases; unmatched bases: 7. Germline CDR1 ENHRY, CDR2 SYGVKD.

V usage is TRBV2 and J usage is TRBJ1-4; D gene unclear. The V end lost 4 bases, the J end lost 5 bases, and 14 bases lay between the germline ends. Germline loops: CDR1 SNHLY, CDR2 FYNNEI. The CDR3 runs to 15 residues. CDR3 amino acids: CASSVLGRQNEKLFF. The CDR3 nucleotides read TGTGCCAGCAGTGTCTTAGGTCGGCAAAATGAAAAACTGTTTTTT.

The rearrangement joins TRBV28 to TRBJ1-1; 7 bases fit TRBD1. This CDR3 contains 13 residues. Germline trimming cut 6 bases from V and 5 bases from J; bases unmatched to any gene: 6. Germline assignment: CDR1 MDHEN and CDR2 SYDVKM. The CDR3 sequence: CASRRQGGTEAFF. DNA for the CDR3: TGTGCCAGCAGGAGACAGGGAGGGACTGAAGCTTTCTTT.

V usage is TRBV15 and J usage is TRBJ2-5; D may match TRBD1 or TRBD2 (5 bases each). Germline V gene lookup returns CDR1 LNHNV and CDR2 YYDKDF (reference sequence). The CDR3 length is 18 residues. V gave up 0 bases and J gave up 1 base, with 18 bases separating them. In DNA form, the CDR3 reads TGTGCCACCAGCAGAGATCGGTGGGACCCGGCTGGCCAAGAGACCCAGTACTTC. This gives the protein CATSRDRWDPAGQETQYF. Full variable domain (missing parts from reference TRBV15 and TRBJ2-5): DAMVIQNPRYQVTQFGKPVTLSCSQTLNHNVMYWYQQKSSQAPKLLFHYYDKDFNNEADTPDNFQSRRPNTSFCFLDIRSPGLGDTAMYLCATSRDRWDPAGQETQYFGPGTRLLVL.